This paragraph covers one TCR beta chain sequence. The target antigen is unknown. This record belongs to a study of PD-1 blockade in classical Hodgkin lymphoma. Each patient's relapse followed autologous stem cell transplantation, and brentuximab vedotin exposure varied. Isolation of CD4+ T cells from thawed PBMCs was performed by magnetic negative selection. Reported best responses ranged across complete response, partial response or progressive disease. TCRdb's table, derived via immunoSEQ multiplex PCR, lists solely in-frame clones and lacks some. This table holds some 7,500 clones, about 77% found once. Trimming left V 3 bases short and J 7 bases short, with 12 bases between. The CDR3 runs 14 residues. CDR1 is MDHEN, CDR2 SYDVKM, per germline. Notes on the study in general: Reports indicated that newly diagnosed patients had lower baseline TCR diversity than healthy donors did. Before treatment, complete responders showed about the same diversity as newly diagnosed patients. TCR diversity in CD4+, not CD8+, cells rose significantly by C4D1.

The origin of this receptor is a human donor with classical Hodgkin lymphoma. Sequences were derived from CD4+ T cells from blood, sampled at baseline. The rearrangement joins TRBV28 to TRBJ2-2; D is unresolved. In nucleotides, the CDR3 is TGTGCCAGCAGTTTTCAGACCTTCGGCGGGGAGCTGTTTTTT. Its protein is CASSFQTFGGELFF.